The sequence of this T cell receptor (beta chain) was determined in a study of post-analysis software for immune sequencing data. Study-level background: The study covered relapsing-remitting, secondary progressive and progressive-relapsing courses of multiple sclerosis. Notes on the study in general: Samples sharing a preparation batch grouped tightly together when assessed by F measure. Controls' normalized Chao1 diversity significantly exceeded that of multiple sclerosis patients. About 5 TRBV segments appeared more often in patients than in controls, and TRBV5-6, TRBV5-1 and TRBV20-1 were among these.

The TCR beta cDNA libraries carried unique molecular identifiers. TCRdb independently ran MiXCR on the PCR reads; one entry per CDR3 protein. The sample carries roughly 400,000 distinct CDR3 sequences, less than 40% recorded once. Notes on this clonotype: Its specificity is not known.

There are 15 residues in the CDR3. Germline V lookup: CDR1 SEHNR, CDR2 FQNEAQ (reference sequence). V shed 5 bases and J shed 1 base, with 14 bases lying between them. V gene TRBV7-9 combines with J gene TRBJ2-5; maybe TRBD1 (5 bases). The receptor was derived from a girl aged 2-10 years with multiple sclerosis. The specimen was blood. CDR3 bases: TGTGCCAGCAGCGAAGCAGGGCATCGCCAAGAGACCCAGTACTTC. It yields the protein CASSEAGHRQETQYF.